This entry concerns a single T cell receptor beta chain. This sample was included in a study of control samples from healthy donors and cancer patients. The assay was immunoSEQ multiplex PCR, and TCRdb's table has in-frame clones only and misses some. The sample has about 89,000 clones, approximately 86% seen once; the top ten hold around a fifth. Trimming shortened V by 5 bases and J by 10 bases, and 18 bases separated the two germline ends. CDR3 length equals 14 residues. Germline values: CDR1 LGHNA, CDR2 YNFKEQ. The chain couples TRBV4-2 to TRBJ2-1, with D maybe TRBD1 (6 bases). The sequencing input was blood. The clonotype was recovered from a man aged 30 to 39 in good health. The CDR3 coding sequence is TGTGCCAGCAGCGGGGGCCCAGCGTCCGACGAGCAGTTCTTC. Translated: CASSGGPASDEQFF.